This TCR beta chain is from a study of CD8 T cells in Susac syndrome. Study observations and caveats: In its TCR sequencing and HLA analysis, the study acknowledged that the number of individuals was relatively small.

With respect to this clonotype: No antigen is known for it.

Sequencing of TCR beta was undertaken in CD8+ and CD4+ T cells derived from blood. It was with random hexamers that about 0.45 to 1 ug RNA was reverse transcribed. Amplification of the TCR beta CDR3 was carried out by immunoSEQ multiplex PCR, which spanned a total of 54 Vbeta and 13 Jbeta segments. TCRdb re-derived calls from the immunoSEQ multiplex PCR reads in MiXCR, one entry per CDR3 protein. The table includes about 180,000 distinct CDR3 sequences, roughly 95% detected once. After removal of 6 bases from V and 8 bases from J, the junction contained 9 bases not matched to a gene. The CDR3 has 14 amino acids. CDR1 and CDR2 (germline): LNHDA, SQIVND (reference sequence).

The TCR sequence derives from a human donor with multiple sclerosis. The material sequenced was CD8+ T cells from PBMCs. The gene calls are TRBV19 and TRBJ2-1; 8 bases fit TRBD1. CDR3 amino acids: CASSWTGSSDEQFF. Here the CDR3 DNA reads TGTGCCAGTAGCTGGACAGGGAGCAGTGATGAGCAGTTCTTC.